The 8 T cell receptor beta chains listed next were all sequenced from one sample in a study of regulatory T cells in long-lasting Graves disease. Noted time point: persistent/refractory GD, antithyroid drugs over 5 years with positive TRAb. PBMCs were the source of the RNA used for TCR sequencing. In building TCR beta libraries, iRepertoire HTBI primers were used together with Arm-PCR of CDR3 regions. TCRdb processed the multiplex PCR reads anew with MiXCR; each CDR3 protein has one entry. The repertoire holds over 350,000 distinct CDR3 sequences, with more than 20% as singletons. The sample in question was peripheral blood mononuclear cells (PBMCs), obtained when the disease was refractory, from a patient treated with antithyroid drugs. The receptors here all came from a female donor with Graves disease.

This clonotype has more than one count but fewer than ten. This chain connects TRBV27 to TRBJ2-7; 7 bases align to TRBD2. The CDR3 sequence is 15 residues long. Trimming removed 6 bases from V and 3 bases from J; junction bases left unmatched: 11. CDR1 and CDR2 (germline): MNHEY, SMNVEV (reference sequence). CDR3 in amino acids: CASRASGTYIYEQYF. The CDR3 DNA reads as TGTGCCAGCAGGGCTAGCGGAACATATATCTACGAGCAGTACTTC.

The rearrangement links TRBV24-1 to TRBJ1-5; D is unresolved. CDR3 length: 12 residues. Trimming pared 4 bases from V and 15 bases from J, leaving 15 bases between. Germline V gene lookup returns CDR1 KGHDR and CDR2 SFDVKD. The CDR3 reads CATSDQSGRWHF. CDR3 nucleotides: TGTGCCACCAGTGACCAAAGTGGGAGGTGGCATTTT.

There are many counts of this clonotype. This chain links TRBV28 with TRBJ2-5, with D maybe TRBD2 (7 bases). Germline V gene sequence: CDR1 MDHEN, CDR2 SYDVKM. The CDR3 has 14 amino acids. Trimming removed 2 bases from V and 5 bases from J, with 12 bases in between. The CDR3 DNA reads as TGTGCCAGCAGTTTAGCGGCGGGGGCTGAGACCCAGTACTTC. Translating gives CASSLAAGAETQYF.

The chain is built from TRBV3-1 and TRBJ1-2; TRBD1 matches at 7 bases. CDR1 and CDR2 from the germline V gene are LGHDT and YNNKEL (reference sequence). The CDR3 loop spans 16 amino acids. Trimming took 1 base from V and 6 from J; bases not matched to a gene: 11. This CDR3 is CASSQGPGGDNHGYTF. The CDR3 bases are TGTGCCAGCAGCCAAGGACCAGGGGGGGACAACCATGGCTACACCTTC.

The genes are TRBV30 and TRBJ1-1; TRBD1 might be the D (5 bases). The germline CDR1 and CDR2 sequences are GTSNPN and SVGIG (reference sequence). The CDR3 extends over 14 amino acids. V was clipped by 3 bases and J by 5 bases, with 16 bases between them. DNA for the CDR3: TGTGCCTGGAGGAGGGGCAGGGTGAGAACTGAAGCTTTCTTT. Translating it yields CAWRRGRVRTEAFF.

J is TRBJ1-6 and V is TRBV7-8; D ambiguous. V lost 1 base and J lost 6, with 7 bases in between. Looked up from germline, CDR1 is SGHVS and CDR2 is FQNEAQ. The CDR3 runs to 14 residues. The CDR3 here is CASSLGAVNSPLHF. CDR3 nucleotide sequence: TGTGCCAGCAGCTTAGGGGCAGTTAATTCACCCCTCCACTTT.

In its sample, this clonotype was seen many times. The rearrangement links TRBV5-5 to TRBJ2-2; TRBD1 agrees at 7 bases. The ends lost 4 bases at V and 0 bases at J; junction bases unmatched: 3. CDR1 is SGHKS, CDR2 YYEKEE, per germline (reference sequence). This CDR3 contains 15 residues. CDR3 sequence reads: CASSPGTANTGELFF. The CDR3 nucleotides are TGTGCCAGCAGCCCCGGGACAGCGAACACCGGGGAGCTGTTTTTT.

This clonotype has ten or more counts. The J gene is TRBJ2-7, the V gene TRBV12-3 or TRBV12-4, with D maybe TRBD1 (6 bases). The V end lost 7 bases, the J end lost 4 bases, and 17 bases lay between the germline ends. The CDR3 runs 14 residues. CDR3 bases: TGTGCCAGCACCTTCGGACAGTACTCATACGAGCAGTACTTC. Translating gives CASTFGQYSYEQYF.